This T cell receptor (beta chain) was captured by sequencing in a study of cytomegalovirus exposure and HLA in healthy donors. Whole-study findings and limits: Likely technical artifact: a cluster of highly shared sequence variants.

As to this clone: Its antigen is currently unknown.

Vbeta (60) and Jbeta (13) primers were used in the PCR. Using immunoSEQ multiplex PCR, the repertoire was profiled, and TCRdb retains in-frame clones only, with some absent. Its table records 45,000 or so clones. The sample consisted of PBMCs. The receptor's source is a male donor in good health and CMV-seronegative.

The CDR3 sequence is CASRGQGIYEQYF. In DNA, the CDR3 is TGTGCCAGCCGAGGACAGGGGATATACGAGCAGTACTTC. The rearrangement uses TRBV7-9 and TRBJ2-7; 9 bases are shared with TRBD1. V gave up 8 bases and J gave up 4 bases; unmatched junction bases: 6. Germline values: CDR1 SEHNR, CDR2 FQNEAQ (reference sequence). The CDR3 spans 13 residues.